The 29 T cell receptor beta chains given below trace back to one sample, sequenced in a study of CD8+ T cells in alopecia areata. Noted treatment: oral pan-JAK inhibitor, 5-10 mg twice daily. Sequencing relied on a cDNA template that was reverse transcribed from extracted RNA. This table comes from immunoSEQ multiplex PCR, and its TCRdb copy is limited to in-frame clones, with some not included. The repertoire consists of roughly 250,000 clones, with around three fifths occurring once and the leading ten covering 0.8% to 1%. This sample comprised CD4+ T cells sorted from blood, obtained between weeks 51 and 52, from a patient treated with tofacitinib. Receptors were obtained from a human donor with alopecia areata.

Details on this clone: One end of the junction is discordant with germline, which a read error may explain. The J gene is TRBJ2-3, the V gene TRBV7-7, with 9 bases lining up with TRBD2. The CDR3 loop spans 17 amino acids. In germline, CDR1 is SSHAT, CDR2 FNYEAQ (reference sequence). For the CDR3, the DNA is TGTGCTAGCAGCTTAGCGAGTGAGCGGGGGGACACAGATACGCAGTATTTT. It encodes CASSLASERGDTDTQYF. Together with reference TRBV7-7 and TRBJ2-3, the CDR3 gives the full variable domain: GAGVSQSPRYKVTKRGQDVTLRCDPISSHATLYWYQQALGQGPEFLTYFNYEAQPDKSGLPSDRFSAERPEGSISTLTIQRTEQRDSAMYRCASSLASERGDTDTQYFGPGTRLTVL.

This clone occurred once. The chain carries TRBV29-1 and TRBJ2-3; D remains ambiguous. The germline V gene has CDR1 SQVTM and CDR2 ANQGSEA. CDR3 size: 14 residues. Trimming stripped 2 bases from V and 3 bases from J, with 12 bases between. The CDR3 coding sequence is TGCAGCGTTGAACGTGGTCCGGTGACAGATACGCAGTATTTT. Residues: CSVERGPVTDTQYF.

V is TRBV10-3 and J is TRBJ2-5, with 7 bases fitting TRBD1. V trimming: 10 bases; J trimming: 4 bases; junction bases outside the gene matches: 9. CDR3 length equals 13 residues. Germline CDR1 and CDR2: ENHRY and SYGVKD. This CDR3 reads CATEDRDRETQYF. The CDR3 bases are TGTGCCACCGAAGACAGGGATAGAGAGACCCAGTACTTC.

V gene TRBV6-5 combines with J gene TRBJ2-1; D is possibly TRBD1 (5 bases). Deletions cut 2 bases from V and 8 bases from J, with 13 bases between. The CDR3 is made up of 14 amino acids. The germline V gene has CDR1 MNHEY and CDR2 SVGAGI. CDR3 loop: CASSYGRQGYEQFF. As DNA, the CDR3 is TGTGCCAGCAGTTACGGTAGGCAGGGCTATGAGCAGTTCTTC.

The V call is TRBV29-1, the J call TRBJ1-2; maybe TRBD1 (5 bases). Germline V gene sequence: CDR1 SQVTM, CDR2 ANQGSEA. There are 13 residues in the CDR3. Trimming took 7 bases from V and 1 from J, leaving 13 bases between them. DNA for the CDR3: TGCAGCGGAGAGACAGTGATTAACTATGGCTACACCTTC. Translation: CSGETVINYGYTF.

This clone has ten or more counts. The gene calls are TRBV5-6 and TRBJ2-5, with D perhaps matching TRBD2 (5 bases). The germline CDR1 and CDR2 sequences are SGHDT and YYEEEE. This CDR3 has 13 residues. Trimming shortened V by 1 base and J by 4 bases, and 8 bases separated the two germline ends. CDR3 DNA: TGTGCCAGCAGCTTGTTCCGGGGAGAGACCCAGTACTTC. Translation gives CASSLFRGETQYF.

This rearrangement joins TRBV6-1 to TRBJ2-7, with D perhaps TRBD1 (7 bases). Trimming removed 4 bases at V and 0 bases at J, with 13 bases between. Germline V CDR1 and CDR2: MNHNS, SASEGT. The length of the CDR3 is 15 residues. The CDR3 protein is CASSASGGGSYEQYF. The CDR3 nucleotides read TGTGCCAGCAGTGCCTCAGGGGGAGGCTCCTACGAGCAGTACTTC.

The chain combines TRBV7-8 with TRBJ2-5, with TRBD1 identical over 7 bases. CDR3 length: 15 amino acids. J gave up 6 bases and V 2 bases, and 9 bases lay outside the gene matches. Germline V gene sequence: CDR1 SGHVS, CDR2 FQNEAQ. This chain's CDR3 is CASSLIGTARKTQYF. The CDR3 DNA is TGTGCCAGCAGCTTAATAGGGACAGCGAGGAAGACCCAGTACTTC.

The chain is built from TRBV6-5 and TRBJ1-1; possible D gene TRBD1, 5 bases. CDR3 length: 11 amino acids. Germline loops: CDR1 MNHEY, CDR2 SVGAGI. The ends were cut back, 2 bases at V and 10 bases at J, with 8 bases in the middle. The CDR3 DNA follows: TGTGCCAGCAGTTACGGGGGAAGAGCTTTCTTT. Amino acids: CASSYGGRAFF.

The chain couples TRBV14 to TRBJ2-7, with D unresolved. The CDR3 spans 11 residues. The germline V gene has CDR1 SGHDN and CDR2 FVKESK. Trimming took off 4 bases at V and 4 bases at J, with 5 bases between the two ends. The CDR3 nucleotides are TGTGCCAGCAGCCTTAGTTACGAGCAGTACTTC. Residues: CASSLSYEQYF.

The chain carries TRBV29-1 and TRBJ2-5; the match to TRBD1 covers 8 bases. The germline gives CDR1 SQVTM, CDR2 ANQGSEA. CDR3 length: 16 amino acids. Trimming removed 6 bases from V and 4 bases from J; junction bases left unmatched: 16. The CDR3 bases are TGCAGCGTGTTGGGGTTGGCAGGGGGCTTTGGAGAGACCCAGTACTTC. Amino acid sequence: CSVLGLAGGFGETQYF.

The chain joins TRBV27 to TRBJ2-7; the D gene is possibly TRBD2 (5 bases). Per the germline V gene, CDR1 is MNHEY and CDR2 is SMNVEV (reference sequence). This CDR3 is built from 14 residues. The V and J ends lost 3 bases and 3 bases respectively, with 12 bases between them. Here the CDR3 reads CASSFREGYYEQYF. Written as DNA, the CDR3 is TGTGCCAGCAGTTTTCGGGAAGGGTACTACGAGCAGTACTTC.

The V and J genes are TRBV15 and TRBJ2-7; the match to TRBD2 covers 7 bases. The CDR3 covers 15 residues. In germline, CDR1 is LNHNV, CDR2 YYDKDF (reference sequence). J gave up 3 bases and V 3 bases, and 8 bases lay outside the gene matches. The chain's CDR3 is CATSRGGDGSYEQYF. CDR3 coding DNA: TGTGCCACCAGCAGGGGGGGGGATGGCAGCTACGAGCAGTACTTC.

This clone was detected only once. The J gene is TRBJ1-2, the V gene TRBV6-6; 8 positions agree with TRBD1. V was clipped by 7 bases and J by 4 bases; unmatched bases: 8. The germline gives CDR1 MNHNY, CDR2 SVGAGI (reference sequence). CDR3 length: 14 amino acids. CDR3: CASTFDRGSYGYTF. CDR3 in DNA: TGTGCCAGCACCTTCGACAGGGGAAGCTATGGCTACACCTTC.

CDR3 amino acids: CASSLEGAGELFF. The CDR3 coding sequence is TGCGCCAGCAGCTTGGAAGGGGCCGGGGAGCTGTTTTTT. The chain combines TRBV5-1 with TRBJ2-2; maybe TRBD1 (5 bases). Germline V gene sequence: CDR1 SGHRS, CDR2 YFSETQ. V lost 0 bases and J 6 bases, leaving 6 bases between the germline ends. The CDR3 has 13 amino acids.

V usage is TRBV5-1 and J usage is TRBJ2-2; D tentatively fits TRBD1 or TRBD2 (5 bases each). This CDR3 has 13 amino acids. Per germline, CDR1 SGHRS and CDR2 YFSETQ. V was trimmed by 6 bases and J by 3 bases, leaving 9 bases between them. CDR3 DNA sequence: TGCGCCAGCACCTGGGGGTACACCGGGGAGCTGTTTTTT. Its protein is CASTWGYTGELFF.

This rearrangement joins TRBV7-9 to TRBJ2-7, with D uncertain. The germline V gene has CDR1 SEHNR and CDR2 FQNEAQ (reference sequence). This CDR3 is 13 amino acids long. Trimming pared 7 bases from V and 2 bases from J, leaving 12 bases between. The CDR3, as DNA: TGTGCCAGCACTTCGGCAGGTCCCTACGAGCAGTACTTC. It yields the protein CASTSAGPYEQYF.

The J gene is TRBJ1-6, the V gene TRBV6-5, with TRBD1 matching over 7 bases. The J segment lost 10 bases and the V segment lost 6 bases, leaving 6 bases of the junction unmatched. The germline V gene encodes CDR1 MNHEY and CDR2 SVGAGI. This CDR3 is 13 amino acids long. The CDR3 sequence: CASSPDRESPLHF. The CDR3 coding sequence is TGTGCCAGCAGCCCCGACAGGGAATCACCCCTCCACTTT.

This clone was picked up one time. The rearrangement joins TRBV27 to TRBJ1-1; D call uncertain. This CDR3 is 13 amino acids long. CDR1 is MNHEY and CDR2 is SMNVEV in the germline V gene (reference sequence). V was cut by 2 bases and J by 1 base, with 5 bases left in between. CDR3 sequence reads: CASSLIGNTEAFF. The DNA for the CDR3 is TGTGCCAGCAGTTTAATAGGGAACACTGAAGCTTTCTTT.

The chain joins TRBV25-1 to TRBJ2-2, with 9 bases lining up with TRBD1. Germline loops: CDR1 MGHDK, CDR2 SYGVNS. Trimming removed 3 bases from V and 2 bases from J; junction bases left unmatched: 10. The CDR3 has 18 amino acids. The CDR3 loop reads CASSDHGTGWINTGELFF. The CDR3 region has the DNA TGTGCCAGCAGTGACCACGGGACAGGGTGGATAAACACCGGGGAGCTGTTTTTT. Combining the CDR3 with reference TRBV25-1 and TRBJ2-2 gives the whole variable domain EADIYQTPRYLVIGTGKKITLECSQTMGHDKMYWYQQDPGMELHLIHYSYGVNSTEKGDLSSESTVSRIRTEHFPLTLESARPSHTSQYLCASSDHGTGWINTGELFFGEGSRLTVL.

V gene TRBV7-2 combines with J gene TRBJ2-3, with TRBD2 matching over 8 bases. Trimming at V came to 2 bases and at J to 2 bases, leaving 3 bases not matched to a gene. This CDR3 contains 15 residues. Germline V gives CDR1 SGHTA, CDR2 FQGNSA. For the CDR3, the DNA is TGTGCCAGCAGCTTATGGCGGGGGGCCACAGATACGCAGTATTTT. This translates into CASSLWRGATDTQYF.

This clone is a singleton in its sample. The V gene is TRBV7-2, the J gene TRBJ2-7, with a weak D call TRBD2 (6 bases). The CDR3 consists of 15 residues. Looked up from germline, CDR1 is SGHTA and CDR2 is FQGNSA. The germline V and J ends were trimmed by 3 bases and 2 bases, with 14 bases remaining between them. The CDR3 DNA sequence: TGTGCCAGCAGCTTTACCGGGACTGACCCCTACGAGCAGTACTTC. It yields the protein CASSFTGTDPYEQYF.

The genes are TRBV29-1 and TRBJ2-3, with 8 bases aligning to TRBD1. CDR3 length: 13 residues. Trimming removed 7 bases from V and 2 bases from J; junction bases left unmatched: 5. The V gene's germline CDR1 is SQVTM and CDR2 ANQGSEA. The CDR3 region is CSARTGFTDTQYF. The CDR3 DNA reads as TGCAGCGCCAGGACAGGGTTCACAGATACGCAGTATTTT.

This clone is medium-sized within its sample. This chain links TRBV7-2 with TRBJ2-1; TRBD2 matches 10 bases. Per germline, CDR1 SGHTA and CDR2 FQGNSA. V dropped 8 bases and J dropped 4; count of bases not matched to a gene: 8. CDR3 length: 15 residues. The CDR3 DNA sequence: TGTGCCAGCTTACTAGCGGGGAGTACTTACAATGAGCAGTTCTTC. This gives the protein CASLLAGSTYNEQFF.

There are a few counts of this clone. The chain is built from TRBV2 and TRBJ2-7; D gene ambiguous. V gave up 3 bases and J gave up 3 bases, with 3 bases separating them. The CDR3 covers 11 residues. From germline, CDR1 is SNHLY and CDR2 FYNNEI. The CDR3 spells CASSDSYEQYF. In DNA, the CDR3 is TGTGCCAGCAGTGACAGCTACGAGCAGTACTTC.

The V call is TRBV30, the J call TRBJ1-1; D is ambiguous. The CDR3 totals 14 residues. Germline CDR1 is GTSNPN and CDR2 is SVGIG (reference sequence). Trimming stripped 2 bases from V and 6 bases from J, with 16 bases between. CDR3 residues: CAWSLSGLVAEAFF. Here the CDR3 DNA reads TGTGCCTGGAGTTTGTCCGGCCTTGTCGCTGAAGCTTTCTTT. Full variable domain (remainder filled in from reference TRBV30 and TRBJ1-1): SQTIHQWPATLVQPVGSPLSLECTVEGTSNPNLYWYRQAAGRGLQLLFYSVGIGQISSEVPQNLSASRPQDRQFILSSKKLLLSDSGFYLCAWSLSGLVAEAFFGQGTRLTVV.

J is TRBJ1-1 and V is TRBV5-1; no clear D. CDR3 size: 13 residues. The germline V and J ends were trimmed by 3 bases and 6 bases, with 12 bases remaining between them. Per the germline V gene, CDR1 is SGHRS and CDR2 is YFSETQ. Here the CDR3 DNA reads TGCGCCAGCAGCTGCCTTGGCTGCTCTGAAGCTTTCTTT. This codes for CASSCLGCSEAFF. The full variable domain, its missing parts supplied by reference TRBV5-1 and TRBJ1-1, is KAGVTQTPRYLIKTRGQQVTLSCSPISGHRSVSWYQQTPGQGLQFLFEYFSETQRNKGNFPGRFSGRQFSNSRSEMNVSTLELGDSALYLCASSCLGCSEAFFGQGTRLTVV.

This clone was detected a few times. The V gene is TRBV15, the J gene TRBJ2-7; a weak D match, TRBD1 (6 bases). The CDR3 contains 15 residues. With 4 bases removed from V and 7 bases from J, the gap between germline ends came to 20 bases. The V gene's germline CDR1 is LNHNV and CDR2 YYDKDF (reference sequence). In nucleotides, the CDR3 is TGTGCCACCAGCAAGGACGGGACATCTGGGGAGGAGCAGTACTTC. Amino acids: CATSKDGTSGEEQYF.

This clone was seen only a few times. The rearrangement links TRBV29-1 to TRBJ2-1; D is unclear. Trimming stripped 5 bases from V and 0 bases from J, with 11 bases between. The CDR3 is 14 residues long. Germline CDR1 SQVTM, CDR2 ANQGSEA. In DNA, the CDR3 is TGCAGCGTTTGGGTAGGCGGCTCCTACAATGAGCAGTTCTTC. It codes for CSVWVGGSYNEQFF.